This record looks at one T cell receptor (beta chain) sequence and its context. Its binding antigen is unknown. No clone much larger than this one lies a single base away; base qualities are absent. In total, around 600 healthy bone marrow donors made up the cohort. At the time of sampling, every cohort member was nominally healthy, though immune exposures that went unrecorded were likely present. The donor tested CMV seronegative and was one of the 352 seronegative cohort members. Every donor gave a peripheral blood sample, and the peripheral blood mononuclear cells from that sample were used for TCR beta sequencing. Genomic DNA extraction from the blood cell samples was performed with the Qiagen DNeasy Blood Extraction Kit. Preparation of the library involved the immunoSEQ multiplex PCR assay. For the multiplex PCR, a mixture combining 60 forward primers for TCR Vbeta segments and 13 reverse primers for TCR Jbeta segments was used. The CDR3 region of rearranged TCR beta genes was amplified from genomic DNA by a multiplex PCR assay. The amplified TCR beta libraries were sequenced on the Illumina HiSeq System as 87-base-pair reads. As for how the authors treated the data: A later analysis counted about 76 million unique TCR beta chains across the 650 to 700 repertoires, and 10 million to 11 million of these chains were shared by at least two donors. Raw reads were error-corrected and collapsed into unique sequences with a nearest-neighbor algorithm that merged closely related sequences to remove PCR and sequencing errors. Alignment of CDR3 sequences to IMGT reference sequences was used to assign V, D and J gene segments. For a sequence to be retained, at least a six-nucleotide match to both a V gene segment and a J gene segment was required. A rearrangement counted as productive if the CDR3 had no stop codons and remained in frame with V and J, and every other rearrangement counted as non-productive. CDR3 was defined by IMGT convention, running from the second conserved V-encoded cysteine to the conserved J-encoded phenylalanine. The earlier analysis of approximately 500 of the donors excluded sequences that lacked an unambiguous match to a single V gene segment. In an earlier analysis of roughly 600 of the donors, a V segment was called functional when productive rearrangements were above 56.7%, and segregating when the standard deviation between donors exceeded 5%. A statistical classification framework was built for diagnosing cytomegalovirus status from the catalog of TCR beta chain sequences. V and J gene assignment, in a later analysis, came from comparing TCR nucleotide sequences with IMGT/GENE-DB human TR gene sequences. Using the TCRdist pipeline, a later analysis assigned CDR3 sequences along with most-parsimonious VDJ recombination scenarios. A later analysis defined each TCR beta chain by its CDR3 amino acid sequence plus V-gene family, and excluded reads lacking a unique V-gene family. A later analysis removed over 500 highly shared, low-generation-probability nucleotide sequences to deal with suspected cross-contamination and a sequencing artifact. In a later analysis, a clonal expansion index for each public chain was calculated from normalized within-repertoire ranks of inferred template counts. A later analysis computed generation probabilities with a VDJ recombination model fitted to out-of-frame rearrangements, and checked the results against IGoR. In a later analysis, TCR-TCR, TCR-HLA and TCR-CMV co-occurrence was scored with hypergeometric tests, and a repertoire-size bias correction was applied to TCR pairs. A later analysis estimated false discovery rates by permuting HLA or CMV assignments 20 times. In a later analysis, co-occurring TCRs were grouped using DBSCAN, and TCRdist sequence similarity was added for clustering within HLA-allele-positive subsets. Co-occurrence clustering excluded repertoires with fewer than 30,000 or more than 120,000 public chains, plus five with anomalous nucleotide sharing. Drawn from immuneACCESS, this table holds only the in-frame rearrangements with V and J called that TCRdb kept. Clones are partly lost; checked studies trace under half to an unresolved V gene and leave the rest unexplained. V and J calls and clone size come straight from that table; D and trimming were deduced from the DNA. The sample yields 150,000 or so clones; about 79% were counted once. The top ten constitute 0.75% to 0.8% of the sample.

The entry originates in a study of cytomegalovirus exposure and HLA in healthy donors (dated by TCRdb to 2016 to 2017). In terms of the full investigation: An earlier analysis of a few hundred of the donors reported approximately 260 Gb of sequence data and about 120 million unique TCR beta sequences obtained from about 179 million T cells. An early release covering roughly 600 HLA-typed donors comprised roughly 300 gigabases of sequencing data and tens of millions of unique TCR sequences. Among the roughly 400 genotyped donors, around 81% belonged to the genetic ancestry cluster associated with self-reported Caucasian donors. The aim of the study was to test whether cataloging public T cell receptors could identify signatures of past pathogen exposure. The study used immunosequencing to profile the T cell repertoires of 600 to 850 subjects and linked those repertoires to cytomegalovirus serostatus. Besides the first cohort of roughly 640 subjects, a separate validation cohort made up of 120 different subjects was used. To predict cytomegalovirus infection status, the study combined high-throughput TCR immunosequencing, statistical association of individual TCRs with disease status, and machine learning. To study patterns of TCR occurrence, a later analysis re-analyzed previously published TCR beta repertoires from 500 to 850 donors and added high-resolution HLA genotyping. The later analysis used no new phenotypic data to find candidate immune exposures, relying instead on TCR beta sequences and their occurrence across donors. An earlier analysis of nearly 600 of the donors applied high-throughput TCR beta sequencing to assess whether each TCR beta V gene segment acted as functional or pseudogenic. Alongside the repertoire data, information on donor age, sex, ethnicity and CMV serostatus was compiled. Genome-wide SNP genotypes for about 55% of the roughly 670 donors were used in a later genetic analysis, which treated that subset as a discovery cohort. All discovery cohort repertoires had been generated on a single sequencing platform. Both class I and class II loci were covered by HLA typing, at four-digit resolution. The number of typed donors differed by locus: roughly 629-640 for A, B, C, DRB1 and DQB1; approximately 530 for DQA1; around 580 for DPA1; and approximately 450 for DPB1. Several DR-DQ haplotypes were treated as single units for association and clustering because of strong linkage in the cohort. Across approximately 420 genotyped donors of the cohort, an average of 235,054 unique TCR beta nucleotide sequences per donor were sequenced, and roughly 17% of those sequences were non-productive.

Looking up the germline V gene yields CDR1 SGDLS and CDR2 YYNGEE. The germline V and J ends show losses of 0 bases and 2 bases respectively, and no gene match explains 6 bases of the junction. The CDR3 numbers 17 residues from cysteine through phenylalanine. Only CDR3 DNA is held: 51 bases, read in frame from base 1. Results and caveats for the whole study, not just this receptor: Only TCR beta chains were sequenced in this cohort, and the absence of alpha or paired-chain data limited detectable features. A further reported finding was that TCR beta sequences accurately predicted the HLA-A and HLA-B alleles for most subjects in the first cohort. A few of the identified cytomegalovirus-associated TCR beta chains were confirmed in vitro to be specific for cytomegalovirus antigens. Strong co-occurrence of HLA alleles, especially DR and DQ, made assigning TCR associations to individual alleles difficult. A cluster of highly shared sequence variants was judged likely to be a technical artifact of the sequencing pipeline. In a later analysis, several top co-occurrence clusters were reported to appear linked to parvovirus B19, influenza, CMV and Epstein-Barr virus. A total of 150 to 200 TCR beta chains were listed by the study as associated with cytomegalovirus. While some public TCRs were present in many individuals, most TCR sequences turned up only very rarely across donors. A later genetic analysis reported fewer N-insertions in productive TCRs among donors in an Asian-associated ancestry cluster than the roughly 670-donor mean. Some IMGT-functional V segments, including TRBV6-2 and TRBV6-3, could not be distinguished by the 87-base-pair reads and were therefore excluded. Because HLA typing was unavailable for some donors at each locus, only the typed subset was used in association tests. It was suggested by the authors that the approach could potentially be generalized to other disease states and immunological phenotypes. In both the original and validation cohorts, the classifier was reported to diagnose cytomegalovirus status with high specificity and sensitivity. In a later genetic analysis, a missense DCLRE1C variant was associated with V-gene and J-gene trimming of TCR beta chains, and the association was replicated in an independent cohort. In a later analysis, the rate of TCR association differed among HLA loci, with DRB1 alleles having the most associated TCRs and HLA-C alleles having the fewest. In an earlier analysis of a few hundred of the donors, most TCR beta V segments were observed in productive rearrangements about 87% or about 30% of the time, broadly matching IMGT annotations. Linkage disequilibrium might explain the correlated functional status among segregating V segments, but an unknown experimental factor could not be excluded. A later analysis found that most CMV-associated TCR beta chains appeared HLA-restricted, with HLA associations seemingly driven largely by CMV exposure. At a false discovery rate of 0.05, a later analysis linked 16,000 or so TCR beta sequences to specific HLA alleles. Immune exposure information for the cohort was limited to CMV serostatus. The presence/absence analyses assumed that sequencing depth was roughly uniform across donors, and that assumption may not be true. The earlier analysis of around 600 of the donors excluded roughly 17 rarely observed V segments, including chromosome 9 orphons, because counts were too low. Compared with equally common non-associated chains, HLA-associated TCR beta chains in a later analysis were more clonally expanded and had lower generation probabilities.

The sequenced material came from PBMCs. In this chain, TRBV9 is recombined with TRBJ2-1, and 9 bases in between align with TRBD2. The receptor comes from a female donor in good health and CMV-seronegative. CDR3 reads: CASSVGLRGGAYNEQFF. The DNA reads as follows: TGTGCCAGCAGCGTAGGATTGCGCGGGGGGGCCTACAATGAGCAGTTCTTC.